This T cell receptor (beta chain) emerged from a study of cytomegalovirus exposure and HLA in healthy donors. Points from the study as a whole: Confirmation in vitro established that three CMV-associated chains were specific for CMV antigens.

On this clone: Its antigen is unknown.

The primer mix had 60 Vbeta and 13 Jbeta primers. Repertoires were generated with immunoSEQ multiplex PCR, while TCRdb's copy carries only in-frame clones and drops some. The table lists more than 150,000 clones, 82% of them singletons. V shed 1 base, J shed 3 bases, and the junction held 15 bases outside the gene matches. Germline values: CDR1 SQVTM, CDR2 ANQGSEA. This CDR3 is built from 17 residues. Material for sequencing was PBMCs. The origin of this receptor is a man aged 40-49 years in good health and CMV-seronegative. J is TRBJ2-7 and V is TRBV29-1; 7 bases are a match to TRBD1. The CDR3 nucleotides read TGCAGCGTTGAAGGGCGACAGGGACCAAATTCCTTCTACGAGCAGTACTTC. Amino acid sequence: CSVEGRQGPNSFYEQYF.